This T cell receptor (beta chain) originates from a study (dated by TCRdb to the mid-2010s). As for the study more broadly: The origins of HIV persistence were investigated in individuals who naturally controlled HIV infection.

The library relied on 5' RACE. Sequencing was performed on an Illumina HiSeq 2000. TCRdb reprocessing: public reads trimmed at Q25 with fastp, clones called with MiXCR, in-frame beta chains kept. Entries that share a CDR3 protein sequence are merged under the most common genes and DNA. The sample table holds almost 3,000 distinct CDR3 sequences, of which 5.5% to 8.5% were seen once. 6.5% of the sample is in the top ten clones. Reading the germline V gene gives CDR1 ENHRY and CDR2 SYGVKD. Inclusive of the bounding cysteine and phenylalanine, the CDR3 is 12 residues long. Only CDR3 DNA is held: 36 bases, read in frame from base 1. This clonotype is categorized as medium-sized (0.01 to 0.1%). What this receptor recognizes is not known. The junction departs from germline at one end; a sequencing error may be responsible.

The receptor chain draws on TRBV10-3 and TRBJ1-2; the D gene cannot be named for sure. This TCR came from a female donor with HIV. What was sequenced was total memory T cells from blood PBMCs. This sample's cell subset or site label indicates: transitional memory CD4+ T cells. The CDR3 in this case is CAIRRTGDGYTF. The DNA reads TGTGCCATCAGGAGGACCGGAGATGGGTACACCTTC.